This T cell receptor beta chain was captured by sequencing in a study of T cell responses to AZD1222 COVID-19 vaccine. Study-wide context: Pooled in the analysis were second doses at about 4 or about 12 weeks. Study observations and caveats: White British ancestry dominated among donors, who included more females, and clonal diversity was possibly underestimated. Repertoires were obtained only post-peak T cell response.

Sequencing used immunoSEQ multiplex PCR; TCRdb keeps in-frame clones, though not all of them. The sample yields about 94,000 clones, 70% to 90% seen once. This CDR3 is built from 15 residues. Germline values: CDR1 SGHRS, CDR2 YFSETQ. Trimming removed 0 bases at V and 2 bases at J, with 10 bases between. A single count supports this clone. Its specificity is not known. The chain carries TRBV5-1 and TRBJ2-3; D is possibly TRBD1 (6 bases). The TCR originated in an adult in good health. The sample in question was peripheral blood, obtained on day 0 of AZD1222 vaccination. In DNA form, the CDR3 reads TGCGCCAGCAGCTTGGTGGACAGAAACACAGATACGCAGTATTTT. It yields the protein CASSLVDRNTDTQYF.